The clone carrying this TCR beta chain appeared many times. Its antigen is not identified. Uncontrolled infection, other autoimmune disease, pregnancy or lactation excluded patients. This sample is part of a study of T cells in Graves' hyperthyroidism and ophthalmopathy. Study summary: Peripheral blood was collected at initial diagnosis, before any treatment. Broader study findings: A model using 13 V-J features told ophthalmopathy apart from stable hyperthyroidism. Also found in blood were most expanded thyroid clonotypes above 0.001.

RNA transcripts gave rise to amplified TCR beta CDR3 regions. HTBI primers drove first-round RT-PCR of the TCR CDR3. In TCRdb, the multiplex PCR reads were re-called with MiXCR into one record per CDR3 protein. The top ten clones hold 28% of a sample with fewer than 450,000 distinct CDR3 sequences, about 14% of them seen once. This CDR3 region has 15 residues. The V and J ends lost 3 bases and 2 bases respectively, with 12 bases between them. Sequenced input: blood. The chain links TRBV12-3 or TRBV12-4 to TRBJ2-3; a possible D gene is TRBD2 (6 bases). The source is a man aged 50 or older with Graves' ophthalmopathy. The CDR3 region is CASSFWRGITDTQYF. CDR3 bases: TGTGCCAGCAGTTTCTGGCGGGGAATCACAGATACGCAGTATTTT.